A selection of T cell receptor beta chains follows, all from one sample in a study of CD8 T cells in ankylosing spondylitis. TCRdb called the 5' RACE reads again in MiXCR, with one record for every CDR3 protein. The sample lists some 220,000 distinct CDR3 sequences, about 6.7% occurring once. The sample taken for sequencing was blood, either unsorted or a sorted T cell fraction (not recorded which). The receptor set was obtained from a male donor with ankylosing spondylitis. The CDR3 runs from the conserved cysteine through the conserved F or W. The order of the fields is clone size, J gene, V gene, D gene, CDR3 DNA, CDR3 protein. D genes are given only for firm matches. Size values are once, few and many counts, or a class for expanded clones, and some rows have none.

many,TRBJ2-3,TRBV4-2,NA,TGTGCCAGCAGCCTCCTCGGGCCAGATACGCAGTATTTT,CASSLLGPDTQYF
many,TRBJ1-1,TRBV18,NA,TGTGCCAGCTCACCATTCGGGATCCCTAGGAACACTGAAGCTTTCTTT,CASSPFGIPRNTEAFF
many,TRBJ2-7,TRBV29-1,NA,TGCAGCGTTGAAGAAGGGTCAGTGAGGGGCTACGAGCAGTACTTC,CSVEEGSVRGYEQYF
NA,TRBJ1-5,TRBV4-2,NA,TGTGCCAGCAGCCAACTCGGGCAGTCATATAGCAATCAGCCCCAGCATTTT,CASSQLGQSYSNQPQHF
many,TRBJ2-2,TRBV9,TRBD1,TGTGCCAGCATGGACCCGGGACAGGGTATCACCGGGGAGCTGTTTTTT,CASMDPGQGITGELFF
many,TRBJ2-7,TRBV7-9,NA,TGTGCCAGCAGCGGACAGTCCTACGAGCAGTACTTC,CASSGQSYEQYF
many,TRBJ1-2,TRBV10-3,NA,TGTGCCATCAGTGAGTCGCCAGGGCACTATGGCTACACCTTC,CAISESPGHYGYTF
many,TRBJ2-1,TRBV4-1,NA,TGCGCCAGCAGCCAACCTAACTACAATGAGCAGTTCTTC,CASSQPNYNEQFF
many,TRBJ1-1,TRBV2,NA,TGTGCCAGCAGTGAAAGGTCAGGCGTACCCTTTGAAGCTTTCTTT,CASSERSGVPFEAFF
NA,TRBJ2-5,TRBV7-8,NA,TGTGCCAGCAGCTTAACCACAAAGAGACAAGAGACCCAGTACTTC,CASSLTTKRQETQYF
few,TRBJ2-5,TRBV7-3,TRBD2,TGTGCCAGCAGCCCCGGACTAGCGACTCAAGAGACCCAGTACTTC,CASSPGLATQETQYF
many,TRBJ2-1,TRBV6-1,NA,TGTGCCAGCAGTGGATGGGTCGAGTTGTTCTTC,CASSGWVELFF
many,TRBJ1-1,TRBV11-3,NA,TGTGCCAGCAGCCTCAGGGGAGGGGTTGAAGCTTTCTTT,CASSLRGGVEAFF
NA,TRBJ1-2,TRBV29-1,NA,TGCAGCGTTGAGGTACAGGGTGACGGCTACACCTTC,CSVEVQGDGYTF
NA,TRBJ2-5,TRBV24-1,TRBD1,TGTGCCACCAGTCGTCGGACAGGCCACCAAGAGACCCAGTACTTC,CATSRRTGHQETQYF
many,TRBJ2-7,TRBV4-1,TRBD2,TGCGCCAGCAGCCAAGGGACTAGCGGGAGGTTGGTCGAGCAGTACTTC,CASSQGTSGRLVEQYF
NA,TRBJ2-4,TRBV3-1,TRBD2,TGTGCCAGCAGCCAGTCGACTAGCGGGAAGAAAAACATTCAGTACTTC,CASSQSTSGKKNIQYF
many,TRBJ1-1,TRBV4-3,TRBD1,TGCGCCAGCAGCCAAGACACAGGGGGAAGCACTGAAGCTTTCTTT,CASSQDTGGSTEAFF
NA,TRBJ2-3,TRBV4-2,TRBD2,TGTGCCAGCAGCCAAGATCTTCGCGGGAGGGCCGGGGTTACGCAGTATTTT,CASSQDLRGRAGVTQYF
once,TRBJ1-1,TRBV2,NA,TGTGCCAGCAGTGACCCTGGAACCGAAGCTTTCTTT,CASSDPGTEAFF
many,TRBJ1-2,TRBV25-1,TRBD1,TGTGCCAGCAGTGAATCAGGGGGCGACGGATATGGCTACACCTTC,CASSESGGDGYGYTF
many,TRBJ2-3,TRBV2,NA,TGTGCCAGCACCCCTACCGGGAGAAGCACAGATACGCAGTATTTT,CASTPTGRSTDTQYF
few,TRBJ2-1,TRBV10-3,NA,TGTGCCATGACTGGGGGGTCGGGCAATGAGCAGTTCTTC,CAMTGGSGNEQFF
many,TRBJ1-4,TRBV4-3,TRBD1,TGCGCCAGCAGCCATGCCATCGGACAGGGGGAGGCTAATGAAAAACTGTTTTTT,CASSHAIGQGEANEKLFF
many,TRBJ2-5,TRBV4-3,NA,TGCGCCAGCAGCCCCGATGGGACTCCCTCCCGGGAGACCCAGTACTTC,CASSPDGTPSRETQYF
many,TRBJ2-7,TRBV5-1,NA,TGCGCCAGCAGCTTGGAAGGTGGGAGGTCCATATACGAGCAGTACTTC,CASSLEGGRSIYEQYF
many,TRBJ1-1,TRBV29-1,TRBD1,TGCAGCGTTGATGGCCAGGGGGGAACTGAAGCTTTCTTT,CSVDGQGGTEAFF